This TCR beta chain is from a study of blood T cell repertoires in COVID-19. The overall study: Samples of COVID-19 (acute and convalescent) were obtained from the United States, Italy and Spain.

Only in-frame clones appear in the TCRdb table, and some are missing; sequencing was by immunoSEQ multiplex PCR. Of roughly 230,000 clones in the sample, about 85% were seen once. V dropped 4 bases and J dropped 4 bases, with 10 bases sitting between them. This CDR3 comprises 13 residues. Germline CDR1 MNHEY, CDR2 SVGEGT. This chain links TRBV6-2 or TRBV6-3 with TRBJ1-1, with D possibly being TRBD1 (6 bases). The sequenced sample was peripheral blood. The receptor's source is a woman aged 80 or over with COVID-19, enrolled during active disease. The CDR3 nucleotides read TGTGCCAGCAGTTCCTTGGACAGCACTGAAGCTTTCTTT. This gives the protein CASSSLDSTEAFF.